This entry lists 3 T cell receptor beta chains sequenced from one sample in a study of identical twins. From the 5' RACE reads, TCRdb called clonotypes with MiXCR, one entry per CDR3 protein. The sample records hundreds of thousands of distinct CDR3 sequences, 21% being singletons. The same data also went into a second study, on T cells expressing NK-cell markers.

The specimen sequenced was PBMCs. All receptors derive from a woman between 18 and 29 years old in good health.

The V call is TRBV5-5, the J call TRBJ1-4; D is undetermined. Looked up from germline, CDR1 is SGHKS and CDR2 is YYEKEE (reference sequence). This CDR3 is built from 12 residues. V lost 7 bases to trimming and J lost 2 bases, with 6 bases between them. CDR3 region: CASGLTNEKLFF. The CDR3 nucleotides read TGTGCCAGCGGCCTGACTAATGAAAAACTGTTTTTT.

The gene calls are TRBV7-7 and TRBJ2-1, with D perhaps matching TRBD1 or TRBD2 (5 bases each). Germline V gene sequence: CDR1 SSHAT, CDR2 FNYEAQ (reference sequence). V was cut by 0 bases and J by 0 bases, with 9 bases left in between. The CDR3 has 16 amino acids. The CDR3 region has the DNA TGTGCCAGCAGCTTAGCGTGGGGGAGCTCCTACAATGAGCAGTTCTTC. Translating it yields CASSLAWGSSYNEQFF. The full variable domain, rest sourced from reference TRBV7-7 and TRBJ2-1, is GAGVSQSPRYKVTKRGQDVTLRCDPISSHATLYWYQQALGQGPEFLTYFNYEAQPDKSGLPSDRFSAERPEGSISTLTIQRTEQRDSAMYRCASSLAWGSSYNEQFFGPGTRLTVL.

V and J are TRBV12-3 or TRBV12-4 and TRBJ2-5, with D perhaps matching TRBD1 (5 bases). The CDR3 is 16 amino acids. Trimming stripped 6 bases from V and 1 base from J, with 18 bases between. The CDR3 is CASSKFRVSPQETQYF. DNA of the CDR3: TGTGCCAGCAGCAAATTCAGGGTCTCTCCCCAAGAGACCCAGTACTTC.